What follows are 6 T cell receptor beta chains derived from one specimen sequenced in a study of CD8 T cells in ankylosing spondylitis. One entry per CDR3 protein, called by TCRdb with MiXCR from the 5' RACE reads. The data hold 150,000 to 200,000 distinct CDR3 sequences, with 13% observed a single time. The specimen was blood, either unsorted or a sorted T cell fraction (not recorded which). The receptors come from a female donor with ankylosing spondylitis or in good health (not recorded which).

The chain is built from TRBV7-2 and TRBJ1-2; TRBD1 aligns across 9 bases. The ends lost 5 bases at V and 5 bases at J; junction bases unmatched: 12. This CDR3 comprises 16 residues. The germline V gene encodes CDR1 SGHTA and CDR2 FQGNSA. CDR3 sequence: CASSRKMTGGGYGYTF. The CDR3 bases are TGTGCCAGCAGCCGAAAAATGACAGGGGGGGGATATGGCTACACCTTC.

This clonotype was counted at least ten times. The gene calls are TRBV29-1 and TRBJ2-1; 7 bases match TRBD2. The CDR3 covers 15 residues. J lost 3 bases, V lost 8 bases, and 13 bases had no gene match. The germline V gene has CDR1 SQVTM and CDR2 ANQGSEA. The CDR3: CSTPFGGSFYNEQFF. The CDR3 DNA follows: TGCAGCACCCCCTTCGGCGGGAGTTTCTACAATGAGCAGTTCTTC.

The V and J genes are TRBV2 and TRBJ1-5; 7 nucleotides line up with TRBD1. J gave up 0 bases and V 5 bases, and 13 bases lay outside the gene matches. This CDR3 comprises 18 residues. The germline CDR1 and CDR2 sequences are SNHLY and FYNNEI. CDR3 residues: CASSFTTGVQVSNQPQHF. The CDR3 region has the DNA TGTGCCAGCAGTTTTACAACAGGGGTTCAGGTTAGCAATCAGCCCCAGCATTTT.

There are many counts of this clonotype. The V and J genes are TRBV20-1 and TRBJ1-5, with 8 bases matching TRBD1. The CDR3 contains 17 residues. CDR1 is DFQATT and CDR2 is SNEGSKA in the germline V gene (reference sequence). Unmatched junction bases numbered 15, after V lost 5 bases and J lost 3 bases. The CDR3: CSASAYAADRDNQPQHF. The CDR3 coding sequence is TGCAGTGCTTCTGCATACGCGGCGGACAGGGACAATCAGCCCCAGCATTTT.

In its sample, this clonotype was seen many times. This sequence joins TRBV5-1 and TRBJ2-7, with 7 nucleotides matching TRBD2. The CDR3 spans 16 residues. Trimming took 4 bases from V and 0 from J; bases not matched to a gene: 10. Germline V gives CDR1 SGHRS, CDR2 YFSETQ. For the CDR3, the DNA is TGCGCCAGCAGCAAAGCTACTAGCGTGAGCTCCTACGAGCAGTACTTC. Translated: CASSKATSVSSYEQYF.

This clonotype was seen ten or more times. The V call is TRBV7-8, the J call TRBJ1-2; D is perhaps TRBD1 (6 bases). Trimming took off 0 bases at V and 4 bases at J, with 9 bases between the two ends. There are 14 residues in the CDR3. Germline CDR1 SGHVS, CDR2 FQNEAQ. This CDR3 is CASSLAGGTYGYTF. CDR3 in DNA: TGTGCCAGCAGCTTAGCAGGGGGAACCTATGGCTACACCTTC.